Given below is one T cell receptor beta chain in context. Sequencing used immunoSEQ multiplex PCR; TCRdb keeps in-frame clones, though not all of them. This sample has some 89,000 clones, with around 80% found just once. This record belongs to a study of blood T cell repertoires in COVID-19. Across the whole study: T cells, B-cell-depleted T cells, or PBMCs provided the cDNA or gDNA that served as material.

The germline V gene encodes CDR1 KGHDR and CDR2 SFDVKD. The CDR3 spans 12 residues. Trimming removed 0 bases at V and 7 bases at J, with 4 bases between. The sequence was obtained from a woman at least 80 years old with acute or convalescent COVID-19. The genes are TRBV24-1 and TRBJ2-3; D remains unclear. What was sequenced was peripheral blood. This chain's CDR3 is CATSDLVYTQYF. The CDR3 DNA is TGTGCCACCAGTGATTTGGTATATACGCAGTATTTT.